This TCR beta chain comes out of a study of response to subunit inactivated influenza vaccine. Study results and limitations: The study's authors posited that every seasonal influenza vaccination enlists few new T cells.

Concerning this clonotype: Its cognate antigen is unknown.

TCRdb processed the RT-PCR reads anew with MiXCR; each CDR3 protein has one entry. The sample shows 750,000 to 850,000 distinct CDR3 sequences, less than 20% of them seen only once. The specimen was PBMCs from blood, collected approximately 5 days after vaccination. This receptor was taken from a middle-aged man who received an inactivated influenza vaccine.

CDR3 amino acids: CASSGRGSGANVLTF. The CDR3 nucleotides read TGCGCCAGCAGCGGCAGGGGTTCCGGGGCCAACGTCCTGACTTTC. The chain joins TRBV5-1 to TRBJ2-6, with D possibly TRBD1 on 6 matching bases. Trimming stripped 4 bases from V and 4 bases from J, with 12 bases between. CDR1 is SGHRS, CDR2 YFSETQ, per germline. CDR3 length: 15 amino acids.